In this sample, the clone carrying this T cell receptor (beta chain) turned up once. Its matching antigen is unknown. The data are from a study of cytomegalovirus exposure and HLA in healthy donors. Study findings and constraints: Researchers left out some V segments, among them TRBV6-2 and TRBV6-3, as indistinguishable.

The germline V and J ends were trimmed by 6 bases and 3 bases, with 12 bases remaining between them. The CDR3 sequence is 13 residues long. From germline, CDR1 is SGHTA and CDR2 FQGNSA. The PCR contained 60 Vbeta and 13 Jbeta primers. Sequencing was performed with immunoSEQ multiplex PCR; in TCRdb, only in-frame clones are kept and a portion is missing. Of about 180,000 clones listed, 65% to 80% are singletons. Sequenced sample: PBMCs. V gene TRBV7-2 combines with J gene TRBJ2-7; D is perhaps TRBD1 (6 bases). This receptor was taken from a woman aged 45-60 years in good health and CMV-seropositive. The CDR3 is CASSVEGGYEQYF. The CDR3 DNA reads as TGTGCCAGCAGTGTGGAAGGGGGCTACGAGCAGTACTTC.